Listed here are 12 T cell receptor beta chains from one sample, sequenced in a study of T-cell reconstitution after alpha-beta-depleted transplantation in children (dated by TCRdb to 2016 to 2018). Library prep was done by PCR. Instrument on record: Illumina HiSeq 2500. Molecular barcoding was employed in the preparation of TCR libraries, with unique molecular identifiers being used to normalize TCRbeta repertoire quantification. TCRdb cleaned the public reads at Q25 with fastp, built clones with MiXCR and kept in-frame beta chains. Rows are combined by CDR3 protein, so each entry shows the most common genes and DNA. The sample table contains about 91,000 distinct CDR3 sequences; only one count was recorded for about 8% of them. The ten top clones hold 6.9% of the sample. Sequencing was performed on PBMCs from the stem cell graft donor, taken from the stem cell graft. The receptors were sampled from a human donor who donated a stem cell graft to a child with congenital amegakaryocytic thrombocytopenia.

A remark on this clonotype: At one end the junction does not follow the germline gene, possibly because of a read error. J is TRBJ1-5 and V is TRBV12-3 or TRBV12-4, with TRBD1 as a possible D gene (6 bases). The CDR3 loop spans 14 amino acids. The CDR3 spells CASSPQPGAAGPFF. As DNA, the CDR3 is TGTGCCAGCAGTCCTCAACCGGGGGCCGCTGGCCCCTTCTTT.

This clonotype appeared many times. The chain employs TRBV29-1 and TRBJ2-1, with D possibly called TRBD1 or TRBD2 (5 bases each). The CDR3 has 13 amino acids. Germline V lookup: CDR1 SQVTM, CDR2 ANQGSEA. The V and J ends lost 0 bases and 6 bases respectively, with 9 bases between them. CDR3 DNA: TGCAGCGTTGAAGATGGGGCGGGCAATGAGCAGTTCTTC. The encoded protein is CSVEDGAGNEQFF.

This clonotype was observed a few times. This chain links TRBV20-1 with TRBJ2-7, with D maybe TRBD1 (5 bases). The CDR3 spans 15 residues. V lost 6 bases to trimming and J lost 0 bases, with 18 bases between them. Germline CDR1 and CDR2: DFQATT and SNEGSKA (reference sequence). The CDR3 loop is CSAQPRAGYSYEQYF. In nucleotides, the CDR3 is TGCAGTGCCCAACCCAGGGCAGGGTACTCCTACGAGCAGTACTTC.

The CDR3 DNA follows: TGTGCCAGCAGTTTTGGCAGGGATATCACAGATACGCAGTATTTT. Translated: CASSFGRDITDTQYF. V gene TRBV12-3 or TRBV12-4 combines with J gene TRBJ2-3; TRBD1 might be the D (5 bases). V was cut by 3 bases and J by 2 bases, with 12 bases left in between. This CDR3 contains 15 residues.

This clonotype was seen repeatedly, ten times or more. The CDR3 loop is CASSLVVLAGGNNEQFF. The DNA for the CDR3 is TGCGCCAGCAGCTTGGTAGTACTAGCGGGGGGGAACAATGAGCAGTTCTTC. V and J are TRBV5-1 and TRBJ2-1; 13 bases are a match to TRBD2. Germline V CDR1 and CDR2: SGHRS, YFSETQ. J gave up 5 bases and V 0 bases, and 5 bases lay outside the gene matches. The CDR3 covers 17 residues. The variable domain in full, with the rest retrieved from reference TRBV5-1 and TRBJ2-1, is KAGVTQTPRYLIKTRGQQVTLSCSPISGHRSVSWYQQTPGQGLQFLFEYFSETQRNKGNFPGRFSGRQFSNSRSEMNVSTLELGDSALYLCASSLVVLAGGNNEQFFGPGTRLTVL.

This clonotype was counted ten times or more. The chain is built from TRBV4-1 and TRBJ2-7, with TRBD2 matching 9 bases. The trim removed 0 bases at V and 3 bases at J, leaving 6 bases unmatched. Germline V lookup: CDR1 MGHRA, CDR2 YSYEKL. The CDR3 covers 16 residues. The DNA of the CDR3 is TGCGCCAGCAGCCAAGATGACCGTAGCGGGGGCTACGAGCAGTACTTC. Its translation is CASSQDDRSGGYEQYF.

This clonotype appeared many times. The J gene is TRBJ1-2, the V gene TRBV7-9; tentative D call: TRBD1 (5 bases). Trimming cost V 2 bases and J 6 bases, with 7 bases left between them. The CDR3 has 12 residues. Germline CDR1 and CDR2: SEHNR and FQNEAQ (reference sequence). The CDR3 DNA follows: TGTGCCAGCAGCTTATCAGGGAATGGCTACACCTTC. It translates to CASSLSGNGYTF.

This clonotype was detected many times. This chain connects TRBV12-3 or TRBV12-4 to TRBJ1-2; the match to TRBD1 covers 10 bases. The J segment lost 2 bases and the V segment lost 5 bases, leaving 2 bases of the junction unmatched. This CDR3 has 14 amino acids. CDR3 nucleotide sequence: TGTGCCAGCAGTCCGGGACAGGGGAACTATGGCTACACCTTC. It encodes CASSPGQGNYGYTF.

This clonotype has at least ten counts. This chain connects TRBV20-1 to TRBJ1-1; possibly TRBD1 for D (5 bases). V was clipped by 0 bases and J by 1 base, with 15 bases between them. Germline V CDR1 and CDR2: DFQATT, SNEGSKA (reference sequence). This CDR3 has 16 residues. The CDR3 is CSARDLGEGKNTEAFF. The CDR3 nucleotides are TGCAGTGCTAGAGATTTGGGGGAGGGCAAGAACACTGAAGCTTTCTTT.

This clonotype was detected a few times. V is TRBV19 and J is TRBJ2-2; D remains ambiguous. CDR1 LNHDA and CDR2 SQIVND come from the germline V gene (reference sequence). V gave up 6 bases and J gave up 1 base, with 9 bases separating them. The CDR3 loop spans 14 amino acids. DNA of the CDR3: TGTGCCAGTAGCCATCCCGGGAACACCGGGGAGCTGTTTTTT. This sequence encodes CASSHPGNTGELFF. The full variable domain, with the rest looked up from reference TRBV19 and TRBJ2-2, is DGGITQSPKYLFRKEGQNVTLSCEQNLNHDAMYWYRQDPGQGLRLIYYSQIVNDFQKGDIAEGYSVSREKKESFPLTVTSAQKNPTAFYLCASSHPGNTGELFFGEGSRLTVL.

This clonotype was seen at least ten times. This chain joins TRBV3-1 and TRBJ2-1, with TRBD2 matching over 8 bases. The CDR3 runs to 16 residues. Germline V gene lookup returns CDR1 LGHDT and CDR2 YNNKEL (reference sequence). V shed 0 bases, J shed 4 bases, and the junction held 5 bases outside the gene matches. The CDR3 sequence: CASSQDMGLGYNEQFF. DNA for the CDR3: TGTGCCAGCAGCCAAGATATGGGACTAGGGTACAATGAGCAGTTCTTC.

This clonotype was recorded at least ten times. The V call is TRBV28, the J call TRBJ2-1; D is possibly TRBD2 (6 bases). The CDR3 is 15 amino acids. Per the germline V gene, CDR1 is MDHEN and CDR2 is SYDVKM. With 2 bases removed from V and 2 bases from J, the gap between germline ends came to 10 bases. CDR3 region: CASSLRRDPYNEQFF. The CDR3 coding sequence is TGTGCCAGCAGTTTAAGGCGGGATCCCTACAATGAGCAGTTCTTC.